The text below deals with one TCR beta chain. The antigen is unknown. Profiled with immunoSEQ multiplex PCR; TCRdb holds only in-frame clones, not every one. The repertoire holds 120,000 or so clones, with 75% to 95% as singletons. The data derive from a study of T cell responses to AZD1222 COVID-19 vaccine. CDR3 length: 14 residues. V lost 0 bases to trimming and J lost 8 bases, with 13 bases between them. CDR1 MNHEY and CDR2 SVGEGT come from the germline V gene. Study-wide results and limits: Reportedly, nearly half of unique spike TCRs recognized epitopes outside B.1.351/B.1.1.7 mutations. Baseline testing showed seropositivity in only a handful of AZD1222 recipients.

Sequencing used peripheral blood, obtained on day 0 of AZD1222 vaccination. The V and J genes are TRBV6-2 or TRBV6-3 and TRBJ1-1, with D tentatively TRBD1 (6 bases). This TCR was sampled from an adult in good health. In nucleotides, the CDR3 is TGTGCCAGCAGTTACTCAGGGGGGCTAGTAGAAGCTTTCTTT. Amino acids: CASSYSGGLVEAFF.